Shown below are 5 T cell receptor beta chains from a single sample sequenced in a study of memory CD4+ T cells and cytomegalovirus serostatus. Clones were sequenced by immunoSEQ multiplex PCR, and TCRdb holds only the in-frame ones, with some missing. The top ten hold 0.88% of the sample, which has approximately 65,000 clones, about 74% seen once. The sort gate was single viable CD3+CD4+CD8-CD45RO+ cells for memory CD4+ T cells. The specimen was memory CD4+ T cells from blood. All receptors derive from an adult in good health and CMV-seronegative.

This rearrangement joins TRBV5-4 to TRBJ2-7, with 9 bases that match TRBD1. The CDR3 consists of 14 residues. The germline V gene has CDR1 SGHNT and CDR2 YYREEE (reference sequence). J lost 3 bases, V lost 3 bases, and 4 bases had no gene match. The CDR3 sequence: CASSSGTGFYEQYF. The CDR3, as DNA: TGTGCCAGCAGCTCCGGGACAGGGTTCTACGAGCAGTACTTC.

The V and J genes are TRBV5-1 and TRBJ1-2; TRBD1 might be the D (6 bases). Germline V gene lookup returns CDR1 SGHRS and CDR2 YFSETQ. Between the trimmed V and J ends, which lost 5 bases and 2 bases, there was a span of 13 bases. The CDR3 totals 14 residues. CDR3 sequence: CASRIQGMNYGYTF. For the CDR3, the DNA is TGCGCCAGCAGGATTCAGGGGATGAACTATGGCTACACCTTC.

This chain links TRBV2 with TRBJ2-7; 10 bases align to TRBD1. The V gene end was trimmed by 6 bases and the J gene end by 4 bases; junction bases not matched to a gene: 15. Germline V lookup: CDR1 SNHLY, CDR2 FYNNEI. The CDR3 is 17 residues long. DNA of the CDR3: TGTGCCAGCAGACGACGATGGACGACAGGGGGCGAGTACGAGCAGTACTTC. Translation gives CASRRRWTTGGEYEQYF.

The chain carries TRBV11-2 and TRBJ1-2, with TRBD1 as a possible D gene (6 bases). The CDR3 runs 15 residues. Germline CDR1 SGHAT, CDR2 FQNNGV. V lost 7 bases, J lost 4 bases, and 19 bases lay in between. CDR3 amino acids: CASTRNDRIPYGYTF. CDR3 DNA: TGTGCCAGCACTCGCAACGACAGGATTCCCTATGGCTACACCTTC.

This rearrangement joins TRBV4-3 to TRBJ2-4; 7 nucleotides agree with TRBD2. The CDR3 is made up of 14 amino acids. Germline CDR1 is LGHNA and CDR2 is YSLEER. Trimming removed 0 bases from V and 15 bases from J; junction bases left unmatched: 11. The CDR3 reads CASSQELWEGPGYF. The CDR3 coding sequence is TGCGCCAGCAGCCAAGAGTTGTGGGAGGGCCCAGGGTACTTC.